The rows below give T cell receptor beta chains drawn from one sample of a study of response to subunit inactivated influenza vaccine. TCRdb processed the RT-PCR reads anew with MiXCR; each CDR3 protein has one entry. The repertoire includes about 780,000 distinct CDR3 sequences, around a sixth of them detected once, and roughly a tenth sits in the top ten. The starting material was PBMCs from blood, obtained about 5 days after vaccination. These receptors all come from a man in his forties or fifties who received an inactivated influenza vaccine. CDR3s include the opening cysteine and the closing phenylalanine or tryptophan. D genes are given only for firm matches. The size of a clone is reported for some rows only, either as once, few or many, or as a class for expanded clones.

TRBD1	TRBV7-9	TRBJ2-7	NA	CASSLRREQGAGYEQYF	TGTGCCAGCAGCTTACGGCGTGAACAGGGGGCGGGGTACGAGCAGTACTTC
NA	TRBV20-1	TRBJ2-2	NA	CSANRENTGELFF	TGCAGTGCTAACAGGGAAAACACCGGGGAGCTGTTTTTT
NA	TRBV12-3/TRBV12-4	TRBJ1-4	NA	CASSLVATNEKLFF	TGTGCCAGCAGTTTAGTCGCAACTAATGAAAAACTGTTTTTT
NA	TRBV29-1	TRBJ2-3	few	CSVFGEYTDTQYF	TGCAGCGTTTTTGGGGAATACACAGATACGCAGTATTTT
TRBD2	TRBV12-3/TRBV12-4	TRBJ2-5	few	CASSFEGLADLQETQYF	TGTGCCAGCAGCTTCGAGGGACTAGCGGACCTCCAAGAGACCCAGTACTTC
TRBD1	TRBV7-9	TRBJ2-1	NA	CASSTYRGRNEQFF	TGTGCCAGCAGCACTTACAGGGGGCGCAATGAGCAGTTCTTC
NA	TRBV20-1	TRBJ2-7	NA	CSARDLAGWSYEQYF	TGCAGTGCTAGAGATTTGGCAGGGTGGAGCTACGAGCAGTACTTC
NA	TRBV2	TRBJ2-7	NA	CASSARKRAEQYF	TGTGCCAGCAGTGCCAGGAAGAGGGCCGAGCAGTACTTC
NA	TRBV5-1	TRBJ2-7	many	CASSGNYEQYF	TGCGCCAGCAGCGGAAATTACGAGCAGTACTTC
TRBD2	TRBV12-3/TRBV12-4	TRBJ2-3	NA	CASVAGQTTDTQYF	TGTGCCAGCGTAGCGGGACAAACCACAGATACGCAGTATTTT
NA	TRBV7-9	TRBJ2-6	few	CASSPTGSFSGANVLTF	TGTGCCAGCAGCCCTACAGGGTCCTTCTCTGGGGCCAACGTCCTGACTTTC
NA	TRBV5-1	TRBJ2-7	many	CASSLTVGYEQYF	TGCGCCAGCAGCTTGACTGTGGGCTACGAGCAGTACTTC
NA	TRBV5-6	TRBJ2-1	NA	CASSRGPEQFF	TGTGCCAGCAGCCGAGGACCCGAGCAGTTCTTC
TRBD2	TRBV20-1	TRBJ2-3	NA	CSARSGTSGSSTDTQYF	TGCAGTGCTAGATCAGGGACTAGCGGGAGCAGCACAGATACGCAGTATTTT
NA	TRBV5-1	TRBJ1-6	NA	CASSLSGSPLHF	TGCGCCAGCAGCTTGTCGGGTTCACCCCTCCACTTT
NA	TRBV6-2/TRBV6-3	TRBJ2-5	NA	CASTWGRETQYF	TGTGCCAGCACGTGGGGAAGAGAGACCCAGTACTTC
NA	TRBV12-3/TRBV12-4	TRBJ2-3	many	CASSLLGVSTDTQYF	TGTGCCAGCAGTTTACTCGGGGTGAGCACAGATACGCAGTATTTT
NA	TRBV12-3/TRBV12-4	TRBJ1-3	NA	CASSLGKSYGNTIYF	TGTGCCAGCAGTTTGGGGAAAAGCTATGGAAACACCATATATTTT
NA	TRBV6-2/TRBV6-3	TRBJ1-1	few	CASSSSGAYTEAFF	TGTGCCAGCAGTTCGTCAGGAGCTTACACTGAAGCTTTCTTT
TRBD2	TRBV19	TRBJ2-5	NA	CACGPGLALETQYF	TGTGCCTGCGGACCGGGACTAGCGTTGGAGACCCAGTACTTC
TRBD2	TRBV5-1	TRBJ2-3	few	CASSLAHLAGVLDTQYF	TGCGCCAGCAGCTTGGCACACCTAGCGGGAGTTTTAGATACGCAGTATTTT
NA	TRBV20-1	TRBJ2-7	NA	CSARIRASYEQYF	TGCAGTGCTAGAATTCGGGCCTCCTACGAGCAGTACTTC
NA	TRBV7-8	TRBJ2-5	NA	CASSLGEGKQETQYF	TGTGCCAGCAGCTTGGGCGAGGGGAAACAAGAGACCCAGTACTTC
TRBD2	TRBV15	TRBJ2-7	NA	CATRPSGRAPSYEQYF	TGTGCCACCAGACCTAGCGGGAGGGCCCCCTCCTACGAGCAGTACTTC
TRBD1	TRBV10-3	TRBJ2-6	NA	CAISESAFRDRGRSGANVLTF	TGTGCCATCAGTGAGTCAGCTTTCCGGGACAGGGGACGGTCTGGGGCCAACGTCCTGACTTTC
NA	TRBV7-2	TRBJ1-1	NA	CASSLVVNAYTEAFF	TGTGCCAGCAGCTTAGTCGTGAACGCCTACACTGAAGCTTTCTTT
NA	TRBV5-6	TRBJ2-7	NA	CASSLGHLEQYF	TGTGCCAGCAGCTTGGGTCACCTAGAGCAGTACTTC
TRBD1	TRBV7-2	TRBJ2-7	NA	CASSFRGQGAYEQYF	TGTGCCAGCAGCTTCCGAGGACAGGGGGCATATGAGCAGTACTTC
NA	TRBV7-6	TRBJ2-3	few	CASSKRQVLDTQYF	TGTGCCAGCAGCAAACGACAGGTCTTGGATACGCAGTATTTT
NA	TRBV10-3	TRBJ2-2	NA	CAISESTRGTGELFF	TGTGCCATCAGTGAGTCGACGAGGGGGACCGGGGAGCTGTTTTTT
NA	TRBV7-3	TRBJ1-2	NA	CASSSGRADGYTF	TGTGCCAGCAGCTCCGGAAGGGCAGATGGCTACACCTTC
NA	TRBV4-3	TRBJ2-3	NA	CASSQDGKSTDTQYF	TGCGCCAGCAGCCAAGATGGGAAAAGCACAGATACGCAGTATTTT